This T cell receptor (beta chain) was captured in a study of long-term antiretroviral therapy in people with HIV. Researchers ran immunoSEQ v3.0 at survey level. The repertoire was sequenced with immunoSEQ multiplex PCR; TCRdb's copy has only in-frame clones and lacks some. Seen here are around 7,800 clones, nearly 75% observed once, and the top ten hold around 17%. Per germline, CDR1 MNHNS and CDR2 SASEGT. The CDR3 is made up of 14 amino acids. The V gene end was trimmed by 6 bases and the J gene end by 2 bases; junction bases not matched to a gene: 4. The source material was unsorted PBMCs, sampled about 0.9 years before starting antiretroviral therapy. This rearrangement joins TRBV6-1 to TRBJ1-3, with 7 positions matching TRBD1. This receptor was taken from a man aged 35-49 years with HIV. The CDR3 is CASRGGTAGNTIYF. CDR3 DNA sequence: TGTGCCAGCAGGGGGGGGACAGCTGGAAACACCATATATTTT.